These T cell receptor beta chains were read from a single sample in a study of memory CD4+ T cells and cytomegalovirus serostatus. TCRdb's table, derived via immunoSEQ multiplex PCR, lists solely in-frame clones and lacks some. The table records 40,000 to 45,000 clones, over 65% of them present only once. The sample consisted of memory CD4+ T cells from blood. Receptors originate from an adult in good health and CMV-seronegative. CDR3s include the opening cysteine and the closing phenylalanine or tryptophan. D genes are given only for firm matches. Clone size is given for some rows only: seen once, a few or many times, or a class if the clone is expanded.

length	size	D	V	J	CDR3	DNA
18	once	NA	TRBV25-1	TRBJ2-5	CASSETFGTFSWQETQYF	TGTGCCAGCAGTGAAACTTTTGGGACCTTCTCTTGGCAAGAGACCCAGTACTTC
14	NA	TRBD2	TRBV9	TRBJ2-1	CASSDRGAYNEQFF	TGTGCCAGCAGCGATCGGGGGGCCTACAATGAGCAGTTCTTC
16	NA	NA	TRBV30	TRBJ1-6	CAQRDRFSKYNSPLHF	TGTGCCCAACGAGACCGATTCTCCAAATATAATTCACCCCTCCACTTT
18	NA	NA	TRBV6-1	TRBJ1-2	CASSEPGARAFNDYGYTF	TGTGCCAGCAGTGAACCTGGGGCCAGGGCTTTTAACGACTATGGCTACACCTTC
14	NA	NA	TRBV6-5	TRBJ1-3	CASSYGPQGNTIYF	TGTGCCAGCAGTTACGGGCCACAAGGAAACACCATATATTTT
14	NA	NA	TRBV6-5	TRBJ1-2	CASSSRLPNYGYTF	TGTGCCAGCAGCTCACGCCTTCCCAACTATGGCTACACCTTC
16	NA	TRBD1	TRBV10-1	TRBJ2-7	CASSEQGQGNSYEQYF	TGCGCCAGCAGTGAGCAGGGACAGGGTAACTCCTACGAGCAGTACTTC
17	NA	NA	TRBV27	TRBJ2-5	CASSLSRGRGSQETQYF	TGTGCCAGCAGTTTATCCCGGGGGAGGGGGAGCCAAGAGACCCAGTACTTC
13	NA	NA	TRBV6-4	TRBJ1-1	CASSQAVGTEAFF	TGTGCCAGCAGTCAGGCCGTAGGCACTGAAGCTTTCTTT
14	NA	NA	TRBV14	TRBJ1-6	CASSRRQDNSPLHF	TGTGCCAGCAGCCGCCGACAGGATAATTCACCCCTCCACTTT